These 22 T cell receptor beta chains share one sample of origin, sequenced in a study of OX40 agonist ivuxolimab in advanced cancers. The data were produced by immunoSEQ multiplex PCR, yet TCRdb's version contains in-frame clones alone and is incomplete. In the table there are tens of thousands of clones, roughly 90% of which are singletons. The sequencing used CD4+ or CD8+ T cells sorted from blood, collected in a trial of the OX40 agonist ivuxolimab. Every receptor here comes from an adult with an advanced solid tumor such as melanoma, head and neck, liver or kidney cancer.

This chain connects TRBV5-5 to TRBJ1-5; D remains unclear. Germline loops: CDR1 SGHKS, CDR2 YYEKEE (reference sequence). The CDR3 length is 15 residues. Between the trimmed V and J ends, which lost 4 bases and 2 bases, there was a span of 13 bases. The CDR3, as DNA: TGTGCCAGCAGCCTCCTGACCGGGGGCAATCAGCCCCAGCATTTT. Protein: CASSLLTGGNQPQHF.

The CDR3 region has the DNA TGTGCCAGCACCTCGGAGGGCGGGAGCACAGATACGCAGTATTTT. Translated, it gives CASTSEGGSTDTQYF. V usage is TRBV11-2 and J usage is TRBJ2-3, with a weak D call TRBD2 (6 bases). The germline V gene has CDR1 SGHAT and CDR2 FQNNGV. Trimming took 7 bases from V and 0 from J, leaving 14 bases between them. The CDR3 covers 15 residues.

This chain connects TRBV4-1 to TRBJ2-2; 7 nucleotides align to TRBD2. Germline loops: CDR1 MGHRA, CDR2 YSYEKL. The CDR3 runs 14 residues. Trimming removed 3 bases from V and 7 bases from J; junction bases left unmatched: 5. CDR3 in amino acids: CASSQASGNGELFF. The CDR3 nucleotides are TGCGCCAGCAGCCAGGCCAGCGGGAACGGGGAGCTGTTTTTT.

This rearrangement joins TRBV10-2 to TRBJ2-3, with D perhaps matching TRBD2 (5 bases). V shed 4 bases and J shed 3 bases, with 14 bases lying between them. Germline V gene sequence: CDR1 WSHSY, CDR2 SAAADI. The CDR3 has 15 residues. CDR3 residues: CASSVWIRGTDTQYF. CDR3 DNA: TGCGCCAGCAGTGTATGGATCCGAGGGACAGATACGCAGTATTTT.

The chain joins TRBV15 to TRBJ1-5; D call uncertain. From germline, CDR1 is LNHNV and CDR2 YYDKDF (reference sequence). Trimming left V 0 bases short and J 0 bases short, with 6 bases between. The CDR3 runs 15 residues. The CDR3 protein is CATSREQYSNQPQHF. Here the CDR3 DNA reads TGTGCCACCAGCAGAGAACAGTATAGCAATCAGCCCCAGCATTTT.

The chain is built from TRBV28 and TRBJ2-1; D may be TRBD2 (5 bases). CDR1 is MDHEN and CDR2 is SYDVKM in the germline V gene. The V and J ends lost 6 bases and 2 bases respectively, with 14 bases between them. This CDR3 spans 15 amino acids. The CDR3 loop is CASSPYTGAYNEQFF. DNA of the CDR3: TGTGCCAGCAGCCCCTATACCGGGGCCTACAATGAGCAGTTCTTC. The variable domain in full, completed from reference TRBV28 and TRBJ2-1, reads DVKVTQSSRYLVKRTGEKVFLECVQDMDHENMFWYRQDPGLGLRLIYFSYDVKMKEKGDIPEGYSVSREKKERFSLILESASTNQTSMYLCASSPYTGAYNEQFFGPGTRLTVL.

The CDR3 nucleotides are TGCGCCAGCAGCTTTTCTAGCGGCCCCACAGATACGCAGTATTTT. Translating gives CASSFSSGPTDTQYF. The chain links TRBV5-1 to TRBJ2-3, with 7 bases matching TRBD2. The junction had 5 bases not matched to a gene; V was cut back by 2 bases and J by 2 bases. The CDR3 covers 15 residues. Per germline, CDR1 SGHRS and CDR2 YFSETQ.

The rearrangement links TRBV15 to TRBJ1-1; 7 nucleotides agree with TRBD1. The CDR3 is 13 amino acids. J was trimmed by 10 bases and V by 6 bases; bases with no gene match: 11. Germline-derived CDR1 and CDR2 are LNHNV and YYDKDF (reference sequence). CDR3 sequence: CATSSAGGFLAFF. CDR3 nucleotide sequence: TGTGCCACCAGTTCCGCAGGGGGATTTTTAGCTTTCTTT.

The gene calls are TRBV27 and TRBJ2-5; D tentatively fits TRBD1 or TRBD2 (5 bases each). The germline CDR1 and CDR2 sequences are MNHEY and SMNVEV (reference sequence). This CDR3 spans 13 amino acids. V was cut by 4 bases and J by 3 bases, with 9 bases left in between. The CDR3 loop reads CASSSLGEETQYF. CDR3 DNA: TGTGCCAGCAGTTCTCTGGGGGAAGAGACCCAGTACTTC.

The rearrangement joins TRBV7-8 to TRBJ2-5; 9 bases are a match to TRBD1. The germline V gene has CDR1 SGHVS and CDR2 FQNEAQ. J gave up 5 bases and V 2 bases, and 9 bases lay outside the gene matches. The CDR3 totals 16 residues. This chain's CDR3 is CASSLQQGAGMETQYF. The DNA of the CDR3 is TGTGCCAGCAGCTTACAACAGGGGGCGGGAATGGAGACCCAGTACTTC.

This chain uses TRBV7-2 with TRBJ2-1, with 11 bases fitting TRBD2. The CDR3 length is 16 residues. After removal of 5 bases from V and 5 bases from J, the junction contained 8 bases not matched to a gene. Germline CDR1 and CDR2: SGHTA and FQGNSA. Here the CDR3 DNA reads TGTGCCAGCAGCCACCTCTTAGCGGGAGGGGACAATGAGCAGTTCTTC. Translation: CASSHLLAGGDNEQFF.

This sequence joins TRBV5-5 and TRBJ1-1; 9 bases align to TRBD1. This CDR3 region has 17 residues. Germline CDR1 is SGHKS and CDR2 is YYEKEE (reference sequence). V trimming: 5 bases; J trimming: 0 bases; junction bases outside the gene matches: 11. The CDR3 is CASSYRTGAFMNTEAFF. CDR3 nucleotide sequence: TGTGCCAGCAGTTACCGGACAGGGGCGTTCATGAACACTGAAGCTTTCTTT.

The chain joins TRBV19 to TRBJ1-5; 9 nucleotides match TRBD1. The CDR3 is 17 residues long. With V trimmed by 3 bases and J by 1 base, 7 bases remained unmatched. Germline V gene lookup returns CDR1 LNHDA and CDR2 SQIVND (reference sequence). This CDR3 is CASSITSTGGSNQPQHF. DNA of the CDR3: TGTGCCAGTAGTATCACATCGACAGGGGGGAGCAATCAGCCCCAGCATTTT.

This chain links TRBV18 with TRBJ1-1; perhaps TRBD1 as D (5 bases). V lost 0 bases, J lost 3 bases, and 11 bases lay in between. The CDR3 has 15 residues. Germline CDR1 reads KGHSH; CDR2 reads LQKENI. CDR3 DNA: TGTGCCAGCTCACCACCGGTTACCAGGGACACTGAAGCTTTCTTT. It codes for CASSPPVTRDTEAFF.

The chain employs TRBV28 and TRBJ2-2; 7 bases are a match to TRBD1. V was pared by 3 bases and J by 7 bases, with 2 bases of the junction left unmatched. Germline V gives CDR1 MDHEN, CDR2 SYDVKM. CDR3 size: 13 residues. CDR3 residues: CASSLTGFGELFF. CDR3 coding DNA: TGTGCCAGCAGTTTGACAGGGTTCGGGGAGCTGTTTTTT.

This rearrangement joins TRBV28 to TRBJ2-7; 11 nucleotides line up with TRBD1. The junction had 5 bases not matched to a gene; V was cut back by 5 bases and J by 5 bases. The CDR3 extends over 14 amino acids. Germline CDR1 and CDR2: MDHEN and SYDVKM. Here the CDR3 DNA reads TGTGCCAGCAGTCCCCCGGGACAGGGGGACGAGCAGTACTTC. It is translated as CASSPPGQGDEQYF.

On this clone: Within the sample, other DNA sequences also encode this same CDR3. The V call is TRBV25-1, the J call TRBJ2-5, with D perhaps being TRBD1 or TRBD2 (6 bases each). In germline, CDR1 is MGHDK, CDR2 SYGVNS. V was pared by 4 bases and J by 5 bases, with 14 bases between. CDR3 size: 14 residues. The CDR3 bases are TGTGCCAGCAGTGTCAGGGGCGGGGAGGAGACCCAGTACTTC. This gives the protein CASSVRGGEETQYF.

The V and J genes are TRBV29-1 and TRBJ2-7; D ambiguous. Trimming pared 2 bases from V and 2 bases from J, leaving 13 bases between. The CDR3 totals 14 residues. In germline, CDR1 is SQVTM, CDR2 ANQGSEA. In DNA, the CDR3 is TGCAGCGTTGAATCCGCTGGAGACACCTACGAGCAGTACTTC. Amino acid sequence: CSVESAGDTYEQYF.

The chain combines TRBV29-1 with TRBJ2-5; 9 bases match TRBD1. This CDR3 has 13 residues. With 4 bases clipped from V and 3 bases from J, the junction kept 3 bases outside the gene matches. Germline V gene lookup returns CDR1 SQVTM and CDR2 ANQGSEA. CDR3 loop: CSVAGQGKETQYF. The CDR3 coding sequence is TGCAGCGTTGCGGGACAGGGTAAAGAGACCCAGTACTTC.

The rearrangement links TRBV10-3 to TRBJ1-4; D may be TRBD1 (6 bases). This CDR3 is 20 amino acids long. With 2 bases removed from V and 0 bases from J, the gap between germline ends came to 22 bases. Germline V gene sequence: CDR1 ENHRY, CDR2 SYGVKD. The CDR3 region is CAISETPWTDPFATNEKLFF. The CDR3 nucleotides are TGTGCCATCAGTGAGACCCCCTGGACAGATCCTTTTGCAACTAATGAAAAACTGTTTTTT.

The rearrangement links TRBV4-3 to TRBJ2-1, with D perhaps matching TRBD1 or TRBD2 (6 bases each). Between the trimmed V and J ends, which lost 0 bases and 4 bases, there was a span of 10 bases. The CDR3 is 15 residues long. CDR1 LGHNA and CDR2 YSLEER come from the germline V gene. The CDR3 coding sequence is TGCGCCAGCAGCCAAGATAGGGGGGCTTACAATGAGCAGTTCTTC. This sequence encodes CASSQDRGAYNEQFF.

This chain links TRBV10-3 with TRBJ2-7, with a tentative D call TRBD2 (8 bases). The CDR3 is 16 residues long. The germline V gene has CDR1 ENHRY and CDR2 SYGVKD. Trimming left V 0 bases short and J 3 bases short, with 15 bases between. CDR3 sequence (DNA): TGTGCCATCAGTGAGTCCCGGGGGGGACAGCTCTACGAGCAGTACTTC. Protein: CAISESRGGQLYEQYF.